This T cell receptor (beta chain) originates from a study of T cells after yellow fever vaccination. Via MiXCR, TCRdb re-called the 5' RACE reads, giving one row per CDR3 protein. The table includes 200,000 to 300,000 distinct CDR3 sequences, roughly 6.2% detected once. This clonotype was counted many times. Its antigen is as yet unknown. Study-wide findings and caveats: CD4 and CD8 compartments shared a small share of clonotypes. Booster samples showed a return of most primary-vaccination clones (around 95% CD4, roughly 85% CD8).

Germline V gene lookup returns CDR1 SGHRS and CDR2 YFSETQ. V lost 0 bases and J lost 2, with 7 bases in between. The CDR3 sequence is 14 residues long. Here the sequenced sample was CD4+ T cells sorted from PBMCs, taken on the day of the yellow fever booster vaccination. This receptor was taken from a man aged 30 to 39 who received the YFV17D yellow fever vaccine. The chain uses TRBV5-1 and TRBJ2-3; D is unresolved. The CDR3 DNA is TGCGCCAGCAGCTTGGCTACTGACACAGATACGCAGTATTTT. Translation: CASSLATDTDTQYF. The whole variable domain, remainder taken from reference TRBV5-1 and TRBJ2-3, is KAGVTQTPRYLIKTRGQQVTLSCSPISGHRSVSWYQQTPGQGLQFLFEYFSETQRNKGNFPGRFSGRQFSNSRSEMNVSTLELGDSALYLCASSLATDTDTQYFGPGTRLTVL.